The clone carrying this T cell receptor beta chain was found a few times. This entry is derived from a study of T cells after yellow fever vaccination. Germline V gene sequence: CDR1 SGHTA, CDR2 FQGNSA. With 2 bases clipped from V and 11 bases from J, the junction kept 9 bases outside the gene matches. The CDR3 consists of 14 residues. From the 5' RACE reads, TCRdb called clonotypes with MiXCR, one entry per CDR3 protein. The sample records 500,000 to 650,000 distinct CDR3 sequences, approximately 16% being singletons. The sample here was PBMCs, taken 4 to 5 days after the first yellow fever vaccination. The chain has TRBV7-2 and TRBJ1-5, with 7 bases matching TRBD1. This TCR was sampled from a man between 18 and 35 years old who received the YFV17D yellow fever vaccine. The CDR3, as DNA: TGTGCCAGCAGCTTAACTCGGGACAGTTGGGCCCAGCATTTT. This translates into CASSLTRDSWAQHF.